Listed here are 2 T cell receptor beta chains from one sample, sequenced in a study of CD8 T cells in cerebrospinal fluid in Alzheimer's disease. TCRdb re-called the 10x single-cell sequencing reads and catalogs CDR3 proteins one per entry, DNA excluded. The specimen's table records 1,500 or so distinct CDR3 sequences. Material: cerebrospinal fluid. The receptors derive from a human donor with Alzheimer's disease.

This clonotype ranks as large in terms of frequency. CDR3 amino acids: CASSFPSWDTGELFF. The chain is built from TRBV28 and TRBJ2-2; the TCRdb call, TRBD1, lacks DNA for checking. The V gene's germline CDR1 is MDHEN and CDR2 SYDVKM. The CDR3 consists of 15 residues.

Measured by frequency, this clonotype is medium-sized. The J gene is TRBJ1-2, the V gene TRBV19; TCRdb's D call, TRBD1, is unchecked because there is no DNA. CDR1 is LNHDA, CDR2 SQIVND, per germline (reference sequence). There are 15 residues in the CDR3. This chain's CDR3 is CASSNPLKTGHGYTF.